This T cell receptor (beta chain) is drawn from a study of T cell repertoires in cytomegalovirus infection. Study-level results: The response measured ex vivo was dominated by TCR beta clonotypes (HLA-C-restricted and CMV-specific).

This CDR3 comprises 15 residues. The V end lost 2 bases, the J end lost 6 bases, and 16 bases lay between the germline ends. CDR1 is SGHTA and CDR2 is FQGNSA in the germline V gene. TCRdb redid the calling of the reads with MiXCR, one entry per CDR3 protein. Counted here are a few hundred thousand distinct CDR3 sequences, 26% occurring once; the ten biggest clones make up less than 15%. Of note for this clonotype: As yet, its antigen is unknown. A read error may be the cause here, since a much bigger clone is one base away.

The TCR comes from a human donor in good health (CMV status not recorded). Some clones in this sample may be carry-over from other donors' samples. The chain links TRBV7-2 to TRBJ1-1; D call uncertain. The sample comprised PBMCs. CDR3 sequence (DNA): TGTGCCAGCAGCTTACCCCCAGTGCTTGTCGCTGAAGCTTTCTTT. This gives the protein CASSLPPVLVAEAFF.